This TCR beta chain came from a study of identical twins (TCRdb year 2016). As for the study more broadly: To test whether fetal clonotypes persist, this study deep-sequenced TCR alpha and beta repertoires from monozygotic twins, from unrelated adults of various ages, and from cord blood. To rule out contamination, the twin experiments were replicated at different times with different library preparation protocols.

Libraries came from 5' RACE. Sequencing relied on an Illumina HiSeq 2000. Template switching introduced a universal primer binding site; the final cDNA contained a unique molecular identifier, enabling accurate counting of TCR cDNA molecules. Specific primers in the conserved constant-segment region were used to synthesize first-strand cDNA for the TCR alpha and beta chains. To control for contamination, each cDNA library was double barcoded with a SMART-Mk sample barcode plus Illumina barcodes. Two successive PCR steps introduced TruSeq adapter sequences along with Illumina sample barcodes. TCR alpha and beta cDNA libraries were sequenced on the Illumina HiSeq platform with custom primers. Per the source publication's procedure: MiGEC processed the raw reads to extract unique molecular identifiers, while MiXCR was used to determine the CDR3 positions. Recombination models were inferred per individual with the repgenHMM and IGoR tools using an EM algorithm. The tcR package in R was used for shared clonotype analysis, with sharing normalized by the product of cloneset sizes. To study raw recombination free of thymic and clonal selection effects, out-of-frame nonproductive sequences were analyzed. TCRdb passed the public sequencing reads through fastp at Q25 and MiXCR, retaining productive beta sequences. Each CDR3 protein gets just one entry, which takes the most common genes and DNA from the rows behind it. The V and J calls shown here were made by TCRdb, not taken from the authors' results. The sample table holds fewer than 250,000 distinct CDR3 sequences, of which 7% to 8.5% were seen once. Under 7% of the sample belongs to the ten largest clones.

All donors were healthy Caucasians. The twin cohort comprised three pairs of female monozygotic twins, all aged roughly 18 to 29 years. Positive isolation kits from Invitrogen were used to isolate CD4+ and CD8+ T cell populations. Comment on this clonotype: Its antigen is unknown. It has no much larger one-base neighbor in the sample; base qualities were not kept.

In the germline V gene, CDR1 corresponds to SQVTM and CDR2 to ANQGSEA. For this chain, trimming is 4 bases at the V end and 7 bases at the J end, and the number of junction bases without a gene match is 2. Measured from the cysteine to the phenylalanine, the CDR3 is 13 residues long. The only DNA kept is the CDR3, 39 bases in frame from the first base. What the authors observed across the whole study: Zero-insertion analyses could be partly confounded by invariant T cells such as MAIT and iNKT, though diverse VJ usage argued against such confounding for most clonotypes. In monozygotic twins, recombination models systematically underestimated out-of-frame TCR alpha sharing, but the models matched the sharing seen between unrelated individuals. A weaker excess of twin sharing was found in beta out-of-frame sequences because the signal-to-noise ratio was lowered by fewer shared sequences. Fewer insertions were carried by abundant cord blood beta clonotypes, a similar but weaker trend appeared in young adult naive repertoires, and no such trend appeared in memory repertoires. Conclusions relied on cross-sectional statistical analysis, since the same donors could not be followed over many years. Compared with coincidental sharing between unrelated individuals, an excess of low generation-probability sequences was observed among out-of-frame TCR alpha sequences shared between twins.

These data are also associated with another study on yellow fever vaccine responses in identical twins. The second paper states: The authors reported that the T cell response to vaccination in identical twins appeared partly convergent and partly personalized. In the study, vaccine-responding T cell clones were precisely tracked in identical twins.

The receptor's source is a young woman in good health. Input material: CD8+ T cells sorted from blood. The V and J segments used are TRBV29-1 and TRBJ1-4; 11 bases in the middle match TRBD1. The CDR3 region has the sequence CSVVGTGGEKLFF. DNA sequence: TGCAGCGTTGTGGGGACAGGGGGTGAAAAACTGTTTTTT. The reference TRBV29-1 and TRBJ1-4 proteins fill in what lies around the CDR3, so the full variable domain reads SAVISQKPSRDICQRGTSLTIQCQVDSQVTMMFWYRQQPGQSLTLIATANQGSEATYESGFVIDKFPISRPNLTFSTLTVSNMSPEDSSIYLCSVVGTGGEKLFFGSGTQLSVL.